What follows describes a single T cell receptor beta chain. The antigen remains unidentified. The entry originates in a study of CD8 T cells in Susac syndrome. Study conclusions and caveats: The number of individuals included in the study's TCR sequencing and HLA analysis was acknowledged as relatively small.

Germline V gene sequence: CDR1 KGHDR, CDR2 SFDVKD. This CDR3 has 14 amino acids. V gave up 10 bases and J gave up 4 bases, with 17 bases separating them. Random hexamers primed reverse transcription of about 0.45 to 1 ug RNA. TCRdb reanalysed the immunoSEQ multiplex PCR reads using MiXCR and keeps one entry per CDR3 protein. The table lists about 210,000 distinct CDR3 sequences, about 95% of them singletons. TEMRA cells were FACS-enriched, while CD8+ and CD4+ T cells were negatively isolated. The chain links TRBV24-1 to TRBJ2-3; tentatively, D is TRBD2 (7 bases). The TCR sequence derives from a human donor in good health. Input material: CD4+ T cells from PBMCs. CDR3 in DNA: TGTGCCACGGGGGGGCAATGTGCCCCAGATACGCAGTATTTT. Encoded protein: CATGGQCAPDTQYF.